This TCR beta chain was sequenced in a study of OX40 agonist ivuxolimab in advanced cancers. Sequencing used immunoSEQ multiplex PCR; TCRdb keeps in-frame clones, though not all of them. Here the sample spans 55,000 to 80,000 clones, 84% being singletons. Broader study findings: CD4+ and CD8+ blood T cells expanded clonally by week 6 at 0.1 to 3.0 mg/kg.

As regards this clone: Its antigen remains unidentified.

This CDR3 has 13 residues. CDR1 and CDR2 (germline): SGHNT, YYREEE (reference sequence). V was clipped by 2 bases and J by 9 bases, with 14 bases between them. The investigators sampled blood at baseline, at cycle 4 day 1, and at cycle 7 day 1. The rearrangement uses TRBV5-4 and TRBJ2-5; the D gene is possibly TRBD2 (6 bases). This receptor was identified in an adult with an advanced solid tumor such as melanoma, head and neck, liver or kidney cancer. The source was CD4+ or CD8+ T cells sorted from blood, collected in a trial of the OX40 agonist ivuxolimab. The CDR3 sequence is CASSFASGSAQYF. The CDR3 coding sequence is TGTGCCAGCAGCTTCGCCAGCGGGTCGGCCCAGTACTTC.